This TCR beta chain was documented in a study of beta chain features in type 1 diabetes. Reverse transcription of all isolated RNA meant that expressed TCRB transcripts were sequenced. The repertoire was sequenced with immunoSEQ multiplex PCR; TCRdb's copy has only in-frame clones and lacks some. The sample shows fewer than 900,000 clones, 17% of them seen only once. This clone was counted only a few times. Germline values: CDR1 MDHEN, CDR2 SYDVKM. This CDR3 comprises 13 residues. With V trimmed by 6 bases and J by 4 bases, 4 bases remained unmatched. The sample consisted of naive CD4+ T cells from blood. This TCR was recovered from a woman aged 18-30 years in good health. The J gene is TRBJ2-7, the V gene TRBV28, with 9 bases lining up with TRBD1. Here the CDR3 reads CASRIGQGYEQYF. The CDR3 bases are TGTGCCAGCAGGATCGGACAGGGGTACGAGCAGTACTTC.